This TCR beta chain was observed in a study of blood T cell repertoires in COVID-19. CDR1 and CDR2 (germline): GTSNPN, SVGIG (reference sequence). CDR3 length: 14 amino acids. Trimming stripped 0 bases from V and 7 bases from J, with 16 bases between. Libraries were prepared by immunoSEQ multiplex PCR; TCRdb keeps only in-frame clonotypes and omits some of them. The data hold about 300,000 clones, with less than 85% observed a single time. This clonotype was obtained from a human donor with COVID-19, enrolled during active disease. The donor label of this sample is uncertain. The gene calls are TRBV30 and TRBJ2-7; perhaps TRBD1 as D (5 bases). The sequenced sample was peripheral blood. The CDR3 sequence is CAWSVRSGAWEQYF. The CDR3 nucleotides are TGTGCCTGGAGTGTACGGAGTGGGGCGTGGGAGCAGTACTTC.